This T cell receptor (beta chain) was retrieved from a study of T cells in Graves' hyperthyroidism and ophthalmopathy. This clonotype was observed at least ten times. Amplification of TCR beta CDR3 regions used RNA as the template. HTBI primers drove first-round RT-PCR of the TCR CDR3. TCRdb itself ran the multiplex PCR reads through MiXCR, one entry per CDR3 protein. The sample has 310,000 or so distinct CDR3 sequences, 17% seen once. The specimen was blood. This sequence was found in an older woman with Graves' ophthalmopathy.

In nucleotides, the CDR3 is TGTGCCACCAGGGCCAATCGGGAGGGCTACACCTTC. Translated: CATRANREGYTF. The rearrangement joins TRBV2 to TRBJ1-2; D perhaps matches TRBD1 (5 bases). The CDR3 runs to 12 residues. The germline V gene encodes CDR1 SNHLY and CDR2 FYNNEI. Between the trimmed V and J ends, which lost 10 bases and 8 bases, there was a span of 17 bases.